This entry describes one T cell receptor beta chain. Its antigen is still unknown. The record originates from a study of cytotoxic CD8 clonotypes in ibrutinib-treated CLL. Study details: Productive templates per sample averaged approximately 240,000; productive rearrangements, 94,082. Broader study findings: Elevated clonality accompanied ibrutinib response, with a return toward baseline values at progression. Stable or contracted on treatment, public clonotypes were also uncommon.

Libraries were prepared by immunoSEQ multiplex PCR; TCRdb keeps only in-frame clonotypes and omits some of them. The sample contains roughly 160,000 clones, 70% to 85% of which appear only once. The specimen comprised PBMCs, sampled after 12 months of ibrutinib treatment. The TCR was taken from a human donor with chronic lymphocytic leukemia.

CDR3 protein: CASSKYSPNTEAFF. CDR3 DNA sequence: TGTGCCAGCAGCAAGTATTCCCCGAACACTGAAGCTTTCTTT. The chain uses TRBV5-6 and TRBJ1-1; D unresolved. This CDR3 has 14 residues. Germline V gene data show CDR1 as SGHDT and CDR2 as YYEEEE. The V end was cut by 4 bases, the J end by 1 base, with 11 bases between.